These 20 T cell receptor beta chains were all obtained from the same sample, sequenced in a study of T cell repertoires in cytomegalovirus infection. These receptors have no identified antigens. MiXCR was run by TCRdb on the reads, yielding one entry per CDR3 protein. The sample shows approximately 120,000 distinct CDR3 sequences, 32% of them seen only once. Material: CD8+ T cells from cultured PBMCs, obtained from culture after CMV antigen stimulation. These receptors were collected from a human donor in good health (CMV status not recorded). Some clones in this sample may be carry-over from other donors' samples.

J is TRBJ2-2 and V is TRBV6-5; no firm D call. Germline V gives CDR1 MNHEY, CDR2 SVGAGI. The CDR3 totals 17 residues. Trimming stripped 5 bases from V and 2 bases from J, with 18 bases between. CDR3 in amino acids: CASSPSTDGPNTGELFF. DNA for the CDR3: TGTGCCAGCAGTCCATCGACCGACGGCCCCAACACCGGGGAGCTGTTTTTT.

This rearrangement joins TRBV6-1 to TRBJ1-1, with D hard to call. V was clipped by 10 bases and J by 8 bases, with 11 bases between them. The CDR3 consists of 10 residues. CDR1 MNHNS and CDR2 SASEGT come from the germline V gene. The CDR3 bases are TGTGCCACACGCCCCTACGAAGCTTTCTTT. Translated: CATRPYEAFF.

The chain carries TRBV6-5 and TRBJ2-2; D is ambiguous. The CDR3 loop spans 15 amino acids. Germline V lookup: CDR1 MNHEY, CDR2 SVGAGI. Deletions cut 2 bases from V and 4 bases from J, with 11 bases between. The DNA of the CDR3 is TGTGCCAGCAGTTACGGTCCCCGAGGCACCGGGGAGCTGTTTTTT. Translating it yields CASSYGPRGTGELFF.

CDR3 protein: CASDPIGGFENTEAFF. In nucleotides, the CDR3 is TGTGCTAGCGACCCTATAGGGGGGTTTGAGAACACTGAAGCTTTCTTT. The rearrangement joins TRBV7-7 to TRBJ1-1; D is possibly TRBD1 (6 bases). The CDR3 is 16 residues long. Germline V gives CDR1 SSHAT, CDR2 FNYEAQ (reference sequence).

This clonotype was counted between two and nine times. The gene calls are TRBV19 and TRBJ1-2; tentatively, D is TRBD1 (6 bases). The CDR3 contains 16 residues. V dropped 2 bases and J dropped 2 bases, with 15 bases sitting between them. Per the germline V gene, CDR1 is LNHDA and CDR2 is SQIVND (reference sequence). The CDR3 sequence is CASSIFRTDWNYGYTF. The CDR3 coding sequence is TGTGCCAGTAGTATATTCCGGACAGATTGGAACTATGGCTACACCTTC.

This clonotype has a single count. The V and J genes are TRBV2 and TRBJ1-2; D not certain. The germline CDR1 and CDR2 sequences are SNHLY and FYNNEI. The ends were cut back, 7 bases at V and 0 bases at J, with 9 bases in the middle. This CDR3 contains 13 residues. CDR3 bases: TGTGCCAGCAATGGTAAAGCTAACTATGGCTACACCTTC. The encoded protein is CASNGKANYGYTF.

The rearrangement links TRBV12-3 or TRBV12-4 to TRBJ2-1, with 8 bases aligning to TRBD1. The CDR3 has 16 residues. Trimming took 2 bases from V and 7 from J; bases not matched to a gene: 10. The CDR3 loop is CASSLSWTGIRNEQFF. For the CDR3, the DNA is TGTGCCAGCAGTTTATCTTGGACAGGGATTCGAAATGAGCAGTTCTTC.

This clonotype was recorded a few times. Here the CDR3 reads CASSPGPGGVYGYTF. The CDR3 DNA reads TGTGCCAGTAGTCCTGGGCCAGGGGGCGTTTATGGCTACACCTTC. This rearrangement joins TRBV19 to TRBJ1-2, with TRBD1 matching over 8 bases. The CDR3 loop spans 15 amino acids. V was clipped by 5 bases and J by 5 bases; unmatched bases: 10. Germline CDR1 is LNHDA and CDR2 is SQIVND (reference sequence).

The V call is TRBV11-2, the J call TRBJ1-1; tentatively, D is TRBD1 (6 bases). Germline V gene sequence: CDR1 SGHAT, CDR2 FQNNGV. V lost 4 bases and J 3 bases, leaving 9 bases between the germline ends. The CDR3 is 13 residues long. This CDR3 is CASSWGADTEAFF. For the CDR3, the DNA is TGTGCCAGCAGCTGGGGGGCTGACACTGAAGCTTTCTTT.

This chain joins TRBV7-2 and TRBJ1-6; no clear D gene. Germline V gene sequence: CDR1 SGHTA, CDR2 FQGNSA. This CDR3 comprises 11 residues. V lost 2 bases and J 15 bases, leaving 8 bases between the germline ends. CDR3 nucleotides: TGTGCCAGCAGCTTACGGGCAGACCTCCACTTT. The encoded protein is CASSLRADLHF.

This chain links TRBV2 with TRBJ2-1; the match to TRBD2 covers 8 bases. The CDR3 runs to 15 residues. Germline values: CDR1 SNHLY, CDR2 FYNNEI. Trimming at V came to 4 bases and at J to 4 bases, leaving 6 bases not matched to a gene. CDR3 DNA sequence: TGTGCCAGCAGTGTATTAGCGGGGCTGTACAATGAGCAGTTCTTC. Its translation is CASSVLAGLYNEQFF.

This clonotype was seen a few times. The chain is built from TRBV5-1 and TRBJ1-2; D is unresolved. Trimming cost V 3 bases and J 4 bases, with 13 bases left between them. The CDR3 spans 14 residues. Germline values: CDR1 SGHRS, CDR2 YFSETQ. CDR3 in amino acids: CASSSEELAYGYTF. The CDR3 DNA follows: TGCGCCAGCAGCTCCGAGGAACTCGCCTATGGCTACACCTTC.

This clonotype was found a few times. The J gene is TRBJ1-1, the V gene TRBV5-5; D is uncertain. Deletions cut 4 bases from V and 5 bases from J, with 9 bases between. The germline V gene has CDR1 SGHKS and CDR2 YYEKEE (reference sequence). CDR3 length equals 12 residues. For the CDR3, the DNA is TGTGCCAGCAGCCCCCTGTTGACTGAAGCTTTCTTT. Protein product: CASSPLLTEAFF.

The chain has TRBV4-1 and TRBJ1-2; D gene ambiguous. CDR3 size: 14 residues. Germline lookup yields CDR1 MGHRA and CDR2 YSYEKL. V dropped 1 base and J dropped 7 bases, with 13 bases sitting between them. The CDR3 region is CASSQVLWGGGYTF. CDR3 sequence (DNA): TGCGCCAGCAGCCAAGTGCTCTGGGGAGGTGGCTACACCTTC.

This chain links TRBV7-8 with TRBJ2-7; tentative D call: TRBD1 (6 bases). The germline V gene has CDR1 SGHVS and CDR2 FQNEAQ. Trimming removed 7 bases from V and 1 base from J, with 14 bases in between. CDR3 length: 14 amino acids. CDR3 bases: TGTGCCAGCATCCCCGGGACACCGTCCTACGAGCAGTACTTC. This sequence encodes CASIPGTPSYEQYF.

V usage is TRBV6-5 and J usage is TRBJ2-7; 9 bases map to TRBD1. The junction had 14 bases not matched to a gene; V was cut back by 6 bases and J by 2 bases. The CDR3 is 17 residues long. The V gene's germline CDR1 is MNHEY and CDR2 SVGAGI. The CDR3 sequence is CASSHGAVTGGTYEQYF. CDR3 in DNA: TGTGCCAGCAGCCATGGGGCTGTGACAGGGGGGACCTACGAGCAGTACTTC.

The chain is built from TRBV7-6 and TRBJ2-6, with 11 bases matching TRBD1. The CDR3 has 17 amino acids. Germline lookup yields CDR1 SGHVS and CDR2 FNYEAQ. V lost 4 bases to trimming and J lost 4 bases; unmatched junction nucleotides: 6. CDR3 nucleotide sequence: TGTGCCAGCAGCTCGAGGACAGGGGGCTACGGGGCCAACGTCCTGACTTTC. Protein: CASSSRTGGYGANVLTF.

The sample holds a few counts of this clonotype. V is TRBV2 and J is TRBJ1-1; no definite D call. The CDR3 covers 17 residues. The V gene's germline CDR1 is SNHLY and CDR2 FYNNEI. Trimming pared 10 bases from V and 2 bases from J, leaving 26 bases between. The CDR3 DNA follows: TGTGCCACCCCAGACGGGTCTCCCCGAGCCGGAAACACTGAAGCTTTCTTT. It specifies CATPDGSPRAGNTEAFF.

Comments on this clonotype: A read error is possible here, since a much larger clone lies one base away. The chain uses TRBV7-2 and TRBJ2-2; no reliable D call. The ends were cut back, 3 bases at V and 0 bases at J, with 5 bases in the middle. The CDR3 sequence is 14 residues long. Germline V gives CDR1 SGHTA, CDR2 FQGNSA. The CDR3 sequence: CASSFDPNTGELFF. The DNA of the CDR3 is TGTGCCAGCAGCTTTGACCCGAACACCGGGGAGCTGTTTTTT. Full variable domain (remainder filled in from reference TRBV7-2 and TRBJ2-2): GAGVSQSPSNKVTEKGKDVELRCDPISGHTALYWYRQSLGQGLEFLIYFQGNSAPDKSGLPSDRFSAERTGGSVSTLTIQRTQQEDSAVYLCASSFDPNTGELFFGEGSRLTVL.

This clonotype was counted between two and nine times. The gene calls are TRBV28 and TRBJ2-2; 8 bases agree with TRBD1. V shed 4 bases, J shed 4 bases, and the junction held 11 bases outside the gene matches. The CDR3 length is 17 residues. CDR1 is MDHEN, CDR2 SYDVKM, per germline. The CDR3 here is CASSSVQGTGFTGELFF. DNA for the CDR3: TGTGCCAGCAGTTCAGTTCAGGGGACAGGCTTCACCGGGGAGCTGTTTTTT.